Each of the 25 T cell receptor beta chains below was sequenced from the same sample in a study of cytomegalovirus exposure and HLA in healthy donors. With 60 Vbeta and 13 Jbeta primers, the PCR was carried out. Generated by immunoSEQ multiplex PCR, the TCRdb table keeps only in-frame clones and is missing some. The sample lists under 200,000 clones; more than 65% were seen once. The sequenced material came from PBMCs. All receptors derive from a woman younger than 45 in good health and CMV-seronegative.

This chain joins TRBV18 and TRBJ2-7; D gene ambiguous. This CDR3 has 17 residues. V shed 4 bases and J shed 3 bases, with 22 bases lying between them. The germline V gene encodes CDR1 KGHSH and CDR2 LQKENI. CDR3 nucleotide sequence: TGTGCCAGCTCACGAGGCGGTGGAGAGAACCGTGGCTACGAGCAGTACTTC. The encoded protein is CASSRGGGENRGYEQYF. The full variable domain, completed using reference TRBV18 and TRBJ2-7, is NAGVMQNPRHLVRRRGQEARLRCSPMKGHSHVYWYRQLPEEGLKFMVYLQKENIIDESGMPKERFSAEFPKEGPSILRIQQVVRGDSAAYFCASSRGGGENRGYEQYFGPGTRLTVT.

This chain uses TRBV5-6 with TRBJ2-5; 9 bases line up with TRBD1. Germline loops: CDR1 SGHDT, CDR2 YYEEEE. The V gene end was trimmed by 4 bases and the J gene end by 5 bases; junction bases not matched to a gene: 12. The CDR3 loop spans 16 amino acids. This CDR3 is CASSLPGQGSRETQYF. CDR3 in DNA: TGTGCCAGCAGCCTACCGGGACAGGGATCCCGGGAGACCCAGTACTTC.

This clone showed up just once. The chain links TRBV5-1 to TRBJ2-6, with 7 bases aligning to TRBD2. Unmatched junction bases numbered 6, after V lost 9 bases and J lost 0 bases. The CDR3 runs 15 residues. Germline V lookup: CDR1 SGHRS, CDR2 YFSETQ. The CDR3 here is CATQRGDSGANVLTF. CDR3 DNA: TGCGCCACCCAACGGGGGGACTCTGGGGCCAACGTCCTGACTTTC.

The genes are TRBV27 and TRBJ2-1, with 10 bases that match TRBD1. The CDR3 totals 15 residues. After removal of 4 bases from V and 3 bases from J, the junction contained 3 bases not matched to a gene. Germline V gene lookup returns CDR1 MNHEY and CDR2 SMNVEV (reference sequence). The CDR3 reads CASSWTGGDYNEQFF. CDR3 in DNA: TGTGCCAGCAGTTGGACAGGGGGAGACTACAATGAGCAGTTCTTC.

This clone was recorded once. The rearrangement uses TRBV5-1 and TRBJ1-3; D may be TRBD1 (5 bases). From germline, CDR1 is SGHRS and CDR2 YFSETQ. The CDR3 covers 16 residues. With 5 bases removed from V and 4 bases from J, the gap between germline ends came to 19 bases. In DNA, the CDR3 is TGCGCCAGCAGACCTCAGGGCCGAGTTTTCGGAAACACCATATATTTT. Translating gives CASRPQGRVFGNTIYF.

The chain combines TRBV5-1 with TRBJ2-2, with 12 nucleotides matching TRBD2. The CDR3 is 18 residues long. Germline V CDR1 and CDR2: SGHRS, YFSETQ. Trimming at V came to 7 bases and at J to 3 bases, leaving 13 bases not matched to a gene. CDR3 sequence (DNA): TGCGCCAGCTATGGGGCTAGCGGGGGGGCGTCGGACACCGGGGAGCTGTTTTTT. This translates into CASYGASGGASDTGELFF. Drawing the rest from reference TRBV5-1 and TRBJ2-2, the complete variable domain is KAGVTQTPRYLIKTRGQQVTLSCSPISGHRSVSWYQQTPGQGLQFLFEYFSETQRNKGNFPGRFSGRQFSNSRSEMNVSTLELGDSALYLCASYGASGGASDTGELFFGEGSRLTVL.

CDR3 DNA: TGTGCCAGCTCCCGTGGAGCGGGAATCTCCTACGAGCAGTACTTC. Its translation: CASSRGAGISYEQYF. The V and J genes are TRBV5-5 and TRBJ2-7; 7 bases are shared with TRBD2. Trimming took 7 bases from V and 0 from J; bases not matched to a gene: 10. Germline-derived CDR1 and CDR2 are SGHKS and YYEKEE (reference sequence). CDR3 length: 15 residues.

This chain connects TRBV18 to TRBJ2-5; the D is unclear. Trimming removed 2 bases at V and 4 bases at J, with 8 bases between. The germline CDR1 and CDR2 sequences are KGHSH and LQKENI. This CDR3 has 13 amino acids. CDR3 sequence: CASSPNRVETQYF. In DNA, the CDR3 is TGTGCCAGCTCACCAAACAGAGTAGAGACCCAGTACTTC. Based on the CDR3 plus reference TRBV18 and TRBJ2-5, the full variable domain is NAGVMQNPRHLVRRRGQEARLRCSPMKGHSHVYWYRQLPEEGLKFMVYLQKENIIDESGMPKERFSAEFPKEGPSILRIQQVVRGDSAAYFCASSPNRVETQYFGPGTRLLVL.

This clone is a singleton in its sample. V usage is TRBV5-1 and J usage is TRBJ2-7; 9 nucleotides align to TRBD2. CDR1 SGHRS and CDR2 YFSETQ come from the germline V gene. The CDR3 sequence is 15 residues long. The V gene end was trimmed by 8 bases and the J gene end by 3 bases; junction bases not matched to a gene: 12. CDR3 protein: CASAPGAGGVYEQYF. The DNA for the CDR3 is TGCGCCAGTGCTCCCGGGGCGGGAGGGGTCTACGAGCAGTACTTC.

CDR3 nucleotides: TGCGCCAGCAGCCAAATGGGCCAGGGGCCCAAATTCTATGGCTACACCTTC. This codes for CASSQMGQGPKFYGYTF. The chain employs TRBV4-1 and TRBJ1-2; the D gene is possibly TRBD1 (6 bases). With 2 bases removed from V and 4 bases from J, the gap between germline ends came to 20 bases. Germline CDR1 reads MGHRA; CDR2 reads YSYEKL. This CDR3 region has 17 residues.

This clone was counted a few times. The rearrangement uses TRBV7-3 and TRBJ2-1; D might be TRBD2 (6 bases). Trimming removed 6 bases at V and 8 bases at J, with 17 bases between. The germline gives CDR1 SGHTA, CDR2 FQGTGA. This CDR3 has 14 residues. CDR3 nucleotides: TGTGCCAGCAGTGAAGGGCGGGGCGCTCATGAGCAGTTCTTC. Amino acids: CASSEGRGAHEQFF. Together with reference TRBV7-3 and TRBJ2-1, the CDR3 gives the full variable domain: GAGVSQTPSNKVTEKGKYVELRCDPISGHTALYWYRQSLGQGPEFLIYFQGTGAADDSGLPNDRFFAVRPEGSVSTLKIQRTERGDSAVYLCASSEGRGAHEQFFGPGTRLTVL.

The CDR3 DNA sequence: TGTGCCAGCGGTAGTAGAGGGCGGGCGAGAACTGAAGCTTTCTTT. Translation: CASGSRGRARTEAFF. The gene calls are TRBV7-9 and TRBJ1-1; D is ambiguous. Trimming took off 8 bases at V and 5 bases at J, with 21 bases between the two ends. Germline-derived CDR1 and CDR2 are SEHNR and FQNEAQ (reference sequence). The length of the CDR3 is 15 residues.

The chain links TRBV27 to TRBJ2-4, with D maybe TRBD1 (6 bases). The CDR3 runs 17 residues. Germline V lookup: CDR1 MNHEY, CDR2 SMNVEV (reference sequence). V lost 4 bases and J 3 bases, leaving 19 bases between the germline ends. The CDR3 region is CASSSLNRERGKNIQYF. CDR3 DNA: TGTGCCAGCAGTTCCCTAAACAGGGAAAGGGGCAAAAACATTCAGTACTTC.

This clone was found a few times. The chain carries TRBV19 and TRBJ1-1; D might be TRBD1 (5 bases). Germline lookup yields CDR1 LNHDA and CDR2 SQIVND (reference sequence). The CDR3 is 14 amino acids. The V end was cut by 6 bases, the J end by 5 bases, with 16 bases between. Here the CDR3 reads CASRAWGRETEAFF. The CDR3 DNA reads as TGTGCCAGTAGGGCGTGGGGCAGAGAGACTGAAGCTTTCTTT.

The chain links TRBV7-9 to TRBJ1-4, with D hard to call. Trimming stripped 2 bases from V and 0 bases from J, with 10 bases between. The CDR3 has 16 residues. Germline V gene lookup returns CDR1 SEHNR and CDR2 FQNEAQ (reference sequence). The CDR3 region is CASSLFFGTTNEKLFF. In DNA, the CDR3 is TGTGCCAGCAGCTTATTTTTCGGGACAACTAATGAAAAACTGTTTTTT.

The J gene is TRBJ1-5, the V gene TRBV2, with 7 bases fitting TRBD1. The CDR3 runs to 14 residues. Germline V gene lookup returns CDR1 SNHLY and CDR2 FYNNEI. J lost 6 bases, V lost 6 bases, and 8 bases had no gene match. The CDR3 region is CASRGTVGGQPQHF. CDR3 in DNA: TGTGCCAGCAGAGGGACAGTGGGGGGTCAGCCCCAGCATTTT.

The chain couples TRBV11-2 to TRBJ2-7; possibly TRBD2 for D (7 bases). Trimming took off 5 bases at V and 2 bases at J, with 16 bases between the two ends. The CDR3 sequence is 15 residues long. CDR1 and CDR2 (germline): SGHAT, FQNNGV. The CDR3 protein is CASSPTDGGPYEQYF. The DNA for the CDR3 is TGTGCCAGCAGCCCCACCGACGGGGGGCCCTACGAGCAGTACTTC.

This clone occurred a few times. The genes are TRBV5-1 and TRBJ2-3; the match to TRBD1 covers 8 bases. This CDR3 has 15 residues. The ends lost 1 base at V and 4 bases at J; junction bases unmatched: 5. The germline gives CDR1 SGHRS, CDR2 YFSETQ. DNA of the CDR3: TGCGCCAGCAGCTTGCCAGACAGGGGCGCAGATACGCAGTATTTT. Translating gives CASSLPDRGADTQYF.

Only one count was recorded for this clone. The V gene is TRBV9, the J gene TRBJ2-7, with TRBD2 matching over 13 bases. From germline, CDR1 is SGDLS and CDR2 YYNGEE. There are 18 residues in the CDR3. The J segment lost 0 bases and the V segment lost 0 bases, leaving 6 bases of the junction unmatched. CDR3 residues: CASSVAPGTSGASYEQYF. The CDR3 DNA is TGTGCCAGCAGCGTAGCCCCTGGGACTAGCGGGGCCTCCTACGAGCAGTACTTC. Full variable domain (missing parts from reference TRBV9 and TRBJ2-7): DSGVTQTPKHLITATGQRVTLRCSPRSGDLSVYWYQQSLDQGLQFLIQYYNGEERAKGNILERFSAQQFPDLHSELNLSSLELGDSALYFCASSVAPGTSGASYEQYFGPGTRLTVT.

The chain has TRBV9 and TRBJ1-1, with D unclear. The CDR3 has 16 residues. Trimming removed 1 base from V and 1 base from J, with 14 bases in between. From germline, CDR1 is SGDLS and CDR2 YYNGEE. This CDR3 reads CASSVLSGHGNTEAFF. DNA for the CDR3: TGTGCCAGCAGCGTACTTTCAGGTCACGGGAACACTGAAGCTTTCTTT.

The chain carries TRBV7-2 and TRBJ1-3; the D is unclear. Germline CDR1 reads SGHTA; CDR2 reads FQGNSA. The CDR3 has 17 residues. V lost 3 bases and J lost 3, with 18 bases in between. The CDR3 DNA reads TGTGCCAGCAGCTTCTCTCCTTTCGTGGCAATTGGAAACACCATATATTTT. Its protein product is CASSFSPFVAIGNTIYF.

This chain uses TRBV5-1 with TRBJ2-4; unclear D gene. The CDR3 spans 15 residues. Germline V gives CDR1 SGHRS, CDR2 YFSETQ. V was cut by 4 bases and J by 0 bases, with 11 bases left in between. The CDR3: CASSVNWAAKNIQYF. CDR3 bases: TGCGCCAGCAGCGTGAATTGGGCAGCCAAAAACATTCAGTACTTC.

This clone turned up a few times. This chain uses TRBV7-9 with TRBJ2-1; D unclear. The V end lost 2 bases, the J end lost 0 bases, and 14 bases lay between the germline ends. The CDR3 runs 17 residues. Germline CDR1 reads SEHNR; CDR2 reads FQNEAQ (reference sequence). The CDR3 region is CASSLPLRYSSYNEQFF. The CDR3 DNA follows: TGTGCCAGCAGCTTACCTCTCCGGTATAGCTCCTACAATGAGCAGTTCTTC.

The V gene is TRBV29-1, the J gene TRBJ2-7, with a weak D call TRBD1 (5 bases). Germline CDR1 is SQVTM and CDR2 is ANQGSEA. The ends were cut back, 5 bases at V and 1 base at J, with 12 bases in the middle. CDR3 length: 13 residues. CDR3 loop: CSVTRTQSYEQYF. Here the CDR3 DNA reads TGCAGCGTTACCCGGACACAATCCTACGAGCAGTACTTC.

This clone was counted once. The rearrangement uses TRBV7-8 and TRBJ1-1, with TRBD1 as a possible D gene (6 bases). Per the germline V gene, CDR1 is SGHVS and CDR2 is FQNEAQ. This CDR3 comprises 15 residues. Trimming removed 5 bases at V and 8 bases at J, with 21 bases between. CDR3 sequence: CASSGIGQRRPEAFF. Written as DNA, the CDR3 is TGTGCCAGCAGCGGAATTGGACAGAGGCGACCCGAAGCTTTCTTT.